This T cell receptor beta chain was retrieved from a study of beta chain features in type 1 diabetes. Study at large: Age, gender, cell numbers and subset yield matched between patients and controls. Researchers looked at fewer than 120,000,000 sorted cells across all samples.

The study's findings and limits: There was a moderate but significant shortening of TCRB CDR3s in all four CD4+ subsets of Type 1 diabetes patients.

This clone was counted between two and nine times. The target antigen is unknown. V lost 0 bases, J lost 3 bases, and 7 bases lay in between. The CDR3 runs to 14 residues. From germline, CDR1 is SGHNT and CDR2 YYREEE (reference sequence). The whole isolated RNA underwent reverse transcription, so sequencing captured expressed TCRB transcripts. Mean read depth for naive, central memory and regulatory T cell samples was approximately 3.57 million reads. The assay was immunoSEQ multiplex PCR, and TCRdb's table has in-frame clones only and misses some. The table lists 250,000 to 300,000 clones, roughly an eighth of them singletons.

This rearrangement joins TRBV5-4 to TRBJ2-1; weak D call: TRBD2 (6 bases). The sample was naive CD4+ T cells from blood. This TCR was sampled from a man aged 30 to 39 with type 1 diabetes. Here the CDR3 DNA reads TGTGCCAGCAGCTTGGGCGGGGACTACAATGAGCAGTTCTTC. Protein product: CASSLGGDYNEQFF.